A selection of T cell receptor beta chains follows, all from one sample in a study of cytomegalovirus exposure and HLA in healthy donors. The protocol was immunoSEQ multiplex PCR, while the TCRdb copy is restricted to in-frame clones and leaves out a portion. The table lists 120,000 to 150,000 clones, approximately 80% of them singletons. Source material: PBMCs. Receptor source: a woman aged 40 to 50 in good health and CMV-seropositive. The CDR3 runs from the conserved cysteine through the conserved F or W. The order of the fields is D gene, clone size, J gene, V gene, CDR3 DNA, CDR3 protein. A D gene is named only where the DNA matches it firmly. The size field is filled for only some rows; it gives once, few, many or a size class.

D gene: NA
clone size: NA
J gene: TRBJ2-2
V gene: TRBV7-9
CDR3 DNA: TGTGCCAGCAGCTTAGCTACAGGGATGAACACCGGGGAGCTGTTTTTT
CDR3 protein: CASSLATGMNTGELFF

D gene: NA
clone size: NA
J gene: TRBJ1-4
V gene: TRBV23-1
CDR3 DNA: TGCGCCAGCAGTAGGGGTAAAGCAACTAATGAAAAACTGTTTTTT
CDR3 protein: CASSRGKATNEKLFF

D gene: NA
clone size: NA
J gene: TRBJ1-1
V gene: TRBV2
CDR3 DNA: TGTGCCAGCAACGAAGGGGGGGTGACGCTGAAAGATGAAGCTTTCTTT
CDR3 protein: CASNEGGVTLKDEAFF

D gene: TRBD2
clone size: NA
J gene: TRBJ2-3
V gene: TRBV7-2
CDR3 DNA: TGTGCCAGCAGCTCTAGCGGGAGGTTGGGCACAGATACGCAGTATTTT
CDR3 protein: CASSSSGRLGTDTQYF

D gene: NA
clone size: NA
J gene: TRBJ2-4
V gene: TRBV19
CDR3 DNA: TGTGCCAGTAGCACCTCGGGGAGAATGATGCGAAACATTCAGTACTTC
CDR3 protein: CASSTSGRMMRNIQYF

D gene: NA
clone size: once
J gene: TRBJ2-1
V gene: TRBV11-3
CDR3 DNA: TGTGCCAGCAGCGACAGTCGGAGCTCCTACAATGAGCAGTTCTTC
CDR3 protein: CASSDSRSSYNEQFF

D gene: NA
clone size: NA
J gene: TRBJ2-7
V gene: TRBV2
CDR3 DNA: TGTGCCAGCAGTGATGGAGGCTCCTACGAGCAGTACTTC
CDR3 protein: CASSDGGSYEQYF

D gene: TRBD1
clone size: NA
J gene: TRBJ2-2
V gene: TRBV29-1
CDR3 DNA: TGCAGCGCGGACAGGGGCCCCGGGAACACCGGGAAGCTGTTTTTT
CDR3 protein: CSADRGPGNTGKLFF

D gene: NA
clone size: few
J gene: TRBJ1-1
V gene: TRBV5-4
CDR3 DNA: TGTGCCAGCAGCGGCGGAGGGTTTAGGACTGAAGCTTTCTTT
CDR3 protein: CASSGGGFRTEAFF

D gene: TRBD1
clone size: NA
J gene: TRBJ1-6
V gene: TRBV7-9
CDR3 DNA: TGTGCCAGCAGCCAACAGGGACAGGGGAATTCACCCCTCCACTTT
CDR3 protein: CASSQQGQGNSPLHF

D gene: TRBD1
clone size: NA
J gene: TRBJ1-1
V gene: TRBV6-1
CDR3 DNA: TGTGCCAGCAGCTTTAACAGGGGCACTGAAGCTTTCTTT
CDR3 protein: CASSFNRGTEAFF

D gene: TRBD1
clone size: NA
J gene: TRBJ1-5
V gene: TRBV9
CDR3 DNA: TGTGCCAGCAGCGCGGACAGGGGGTATCAGCCCCAGCATTTT
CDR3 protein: CASSADRGYQPQHF

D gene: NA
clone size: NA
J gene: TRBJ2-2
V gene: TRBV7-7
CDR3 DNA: TGTGCTAGCAGCCCCGATCCCCGGGCCGGGGAGCTGTTTTTT
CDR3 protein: CASSPDPRAGELFF

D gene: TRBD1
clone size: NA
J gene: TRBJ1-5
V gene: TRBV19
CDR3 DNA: TGTGCCAGTAGTATTGGCAGGGGGCCTTATCAGCCCCAGCATTTT
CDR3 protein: CASSIGRGPYQPQHF

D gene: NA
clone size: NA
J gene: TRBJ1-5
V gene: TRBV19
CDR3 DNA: TGTGCCACCCGGGCTAACAGGGACAATCAGCCCCAGCATTTT
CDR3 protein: CATRANRDNQPQHF

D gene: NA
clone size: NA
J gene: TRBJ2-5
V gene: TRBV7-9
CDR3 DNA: TGTGCCAGCAGCTCGCAAACAGGGCGAGCTGAAGAGACCCAGTACTTC
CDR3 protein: CASSSQTGRAEETQYF

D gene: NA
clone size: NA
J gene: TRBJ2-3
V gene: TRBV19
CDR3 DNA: TGTGCCAGTAGCGGGACAACCCCAGATACGCAGTATTTT
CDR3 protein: CASSGTTPDTQYF

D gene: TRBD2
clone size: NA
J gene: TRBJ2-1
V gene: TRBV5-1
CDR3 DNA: TGCGCCAGCAGCGGGGGGACTAGGTCCGCCTACAATGAGCAGTTCTTC
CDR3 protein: CASSGGTRSAYNEQFF

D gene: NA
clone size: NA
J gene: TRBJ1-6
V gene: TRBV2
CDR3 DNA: TGTGCCAGCAGTGAAGTCGCCAGGGTTAATTCACCCCTCCACTTT
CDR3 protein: CASSEVARVNSPLHF

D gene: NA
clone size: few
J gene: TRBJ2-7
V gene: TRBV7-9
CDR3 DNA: TGTGCCAGCAGCCCCACAGGGAGGGGCTCCTACGAGCAGTACTTC
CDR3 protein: CASSPTGRGSYEQYF

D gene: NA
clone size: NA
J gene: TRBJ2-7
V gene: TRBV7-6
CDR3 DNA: TGTGCCAGCAGCTTAACCCCGACTCGCGAGCAGTACTTC
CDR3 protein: CASSLTPTREQYF

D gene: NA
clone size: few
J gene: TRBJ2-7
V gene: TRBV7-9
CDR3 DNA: TGTGCCAGCAGTTCTCCGGGCTACGAGCAGTACTTC
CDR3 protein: CASSSPGYEQYF

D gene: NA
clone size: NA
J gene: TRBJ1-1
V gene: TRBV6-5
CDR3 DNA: TGTGCCAGCAGTTTTCTCAGCGTACAGAACACTGAAGCTTTCTTT
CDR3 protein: CASSFLSVQNTEAFF

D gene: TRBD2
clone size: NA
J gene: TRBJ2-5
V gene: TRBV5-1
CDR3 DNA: TGCGCCAGCAGCTTGGAACTAGCGGGGGGCAAAGAGACCCAGTACTTC
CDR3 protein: CASSLELAGGKETQYF

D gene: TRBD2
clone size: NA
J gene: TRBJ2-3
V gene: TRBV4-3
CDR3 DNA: TGCGCCAGCAGCCTCGGGACTAGCGGTTTCACAGATACGCAGTATTTT
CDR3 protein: CASSLGTSGFTDTQYF

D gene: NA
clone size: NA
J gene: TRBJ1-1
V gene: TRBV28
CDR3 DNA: TGTGCCAGTGTTGGGCAGCTGAACACTGAAGCTTTCTTT
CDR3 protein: CASVGQLNTEAFF

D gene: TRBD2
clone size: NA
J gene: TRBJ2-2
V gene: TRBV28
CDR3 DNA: TGTGCCACCCGCGGGAGGCCGACCGGGGAGCTGTTTTTT
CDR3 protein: CATRGRPTGELFF

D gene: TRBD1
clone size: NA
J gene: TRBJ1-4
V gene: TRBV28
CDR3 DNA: TGTGCCAGCAGCGTTCCGGGACAGGGGAGTGAAAAACTGTTTTTT
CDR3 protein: CASSVPGQGSEKLFF

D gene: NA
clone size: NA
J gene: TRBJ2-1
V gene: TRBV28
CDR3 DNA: TGTGCCAGCGGGAGCTCCTACAATGAGCAGTTCTTC
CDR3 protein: CASGSSYNEQFF

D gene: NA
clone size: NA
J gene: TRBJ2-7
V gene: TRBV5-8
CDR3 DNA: TGTGCCAGCAGCTTGGACGGGGTAAGGGAGCAGTACTTC
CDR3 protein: CASSLDGVREQYF

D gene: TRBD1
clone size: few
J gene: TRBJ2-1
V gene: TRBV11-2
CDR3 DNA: TGTGCCAGCAGCTCTATCACCCGGGACAGATCTTACAATGAGCAGTTCTTC
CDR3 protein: CASSSITRDRSYNEQFF

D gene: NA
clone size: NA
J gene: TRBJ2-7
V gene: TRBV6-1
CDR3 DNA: TGTGCCAGCCCACCGGAGAACCGGGACGAGCAGTACTTC
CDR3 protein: CASPPENRDEQYF

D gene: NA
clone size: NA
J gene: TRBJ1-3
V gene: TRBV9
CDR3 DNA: TGTGCCAGCAGCGCTGACCGTGAGGGGGACACCATATATTTT
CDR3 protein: CASSADREGDTIYF

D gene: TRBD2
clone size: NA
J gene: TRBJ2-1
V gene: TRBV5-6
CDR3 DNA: TGTGCCAGCAGTCTAGGGCTAGCGGGAGGTAGCTACAATGAGCAGTTCTTC
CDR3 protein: CASSLGLAGGSYNEQFF

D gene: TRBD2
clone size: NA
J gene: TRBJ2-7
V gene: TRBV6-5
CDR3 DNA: TGTATGGGGGGGTCCATTAACCACGAGCAGTACTTC
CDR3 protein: CMGGSINHEQYF

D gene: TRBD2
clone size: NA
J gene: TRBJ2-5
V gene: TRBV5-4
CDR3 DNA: TGTGCCAGCAGCTTTTCGGGGGGGGTCGAAAAGACCCAGTACTTC
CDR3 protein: CASSFSGGVEKTQYF

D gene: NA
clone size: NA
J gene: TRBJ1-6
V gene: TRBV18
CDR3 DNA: TGTGCCAGCTCACCTCAGGGGCCTAATTCACCCCTCCACTTT
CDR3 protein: CASSPQGPNSPLHF

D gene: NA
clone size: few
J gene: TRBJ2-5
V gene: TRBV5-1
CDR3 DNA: TGCGCCAGCACCAGAGTAGCGGAGTCCCAAGAGACCCAGTACTTC
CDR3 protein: CASTRVAESQETQYF

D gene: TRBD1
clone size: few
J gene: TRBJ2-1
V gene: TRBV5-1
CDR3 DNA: TGCGCCAGCAGCCCCGACGTCGTCAGGGGGCTTGACAATGAGCAGTTCTTC
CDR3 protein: CASSPDVVRGLDNEQFF

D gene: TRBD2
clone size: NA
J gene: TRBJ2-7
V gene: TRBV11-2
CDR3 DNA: TGTGCCAGCAGCTTAGTGGGCGGGAGTATGATCGAGCAGTACTTC
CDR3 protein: CASSLVGGSMIEQYF

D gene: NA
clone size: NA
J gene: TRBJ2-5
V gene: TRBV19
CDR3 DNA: TGTGCCAGTAGTCGGGGGACGGTAGGGACCCAGTACTTC
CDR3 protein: CASSRGTVGTQYF

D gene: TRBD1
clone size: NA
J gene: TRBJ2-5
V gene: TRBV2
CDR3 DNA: TGTGCCAGCAACAGGGGGCTTCAAGAGACCCAGTACTTC
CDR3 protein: CASNRGLQETQYF

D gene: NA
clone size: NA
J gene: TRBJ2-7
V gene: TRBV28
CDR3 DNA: TGTGCCAGCAGTTTGGAGGATGTCTACGAGCAGTACTTC
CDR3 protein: CASSLEDVYEQYF

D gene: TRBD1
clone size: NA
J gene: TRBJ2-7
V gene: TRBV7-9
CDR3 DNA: TGTGCCAGCAGCTTGTTCGGACAGGGGTCTTACGAGCAGTACTTC
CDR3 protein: CASSLFGQGSYEQYF

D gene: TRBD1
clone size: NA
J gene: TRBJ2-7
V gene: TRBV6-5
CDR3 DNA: TGTGCCAGCAGTTACACGCGAGACAGGGGGCACTACGAGCAGTACTTC
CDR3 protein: CASSYTRDRGHYEQYF

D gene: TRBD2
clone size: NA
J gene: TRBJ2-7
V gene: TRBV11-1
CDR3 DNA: TGTGCCAGCAGCTTTAGCGGGAGGGTGTACGAGCAGTACTTC
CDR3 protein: CASSFSGRVYEQYF

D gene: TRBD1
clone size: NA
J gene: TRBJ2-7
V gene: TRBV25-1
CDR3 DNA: TGTGCCAGCCGTACAGGGGACAAGCAGTACTTC
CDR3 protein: CASRTGDKQYF

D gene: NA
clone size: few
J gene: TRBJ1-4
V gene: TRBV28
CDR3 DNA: TGTGCCAGCAGTTTCCAGGGGTTTGGTAATGAAAAACTGTTTTTT
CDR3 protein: CASSFQGFGNEKLFF

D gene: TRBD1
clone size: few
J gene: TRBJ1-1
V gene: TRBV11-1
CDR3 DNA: TGTGCCAGCAGCCTCGACAGGGGCACTGAAGCTTTCTTT
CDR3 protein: CASSLDRGTEAFF

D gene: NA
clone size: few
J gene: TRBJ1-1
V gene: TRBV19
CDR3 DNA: TGTGCCAGTAGTAGGTCGGGGAACACTGAAGCTTTCTTT
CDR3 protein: CASSRSGNTEAFF

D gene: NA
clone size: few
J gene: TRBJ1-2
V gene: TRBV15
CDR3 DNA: TGTGCCACCAGCAGGGGGGGGGACTGGCGTAGAGGAAACTATGGCTACACCTTC
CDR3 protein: CATSRGGDWRRGNYGYTF

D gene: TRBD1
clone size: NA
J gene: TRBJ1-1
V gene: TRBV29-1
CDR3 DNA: TGCAGCGTTGAAGGAAGGGGACAGGGGGGTCTCATGGACACTGAAGCTTTCTTT
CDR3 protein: CSVEGRGQGGLMDTEAFF

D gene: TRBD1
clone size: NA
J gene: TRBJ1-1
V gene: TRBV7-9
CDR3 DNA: TGTGCCAGCAGCTTAGCAGGGGGCAGGACTGAAGCTTTCTTT
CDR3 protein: CASSLAGGRTEAFF

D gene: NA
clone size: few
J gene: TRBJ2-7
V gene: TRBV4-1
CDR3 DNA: TGCGCCAGCAGCCCGCCTGGAAGACCCAGGGAGCAGTACTTC
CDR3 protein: CASSPPGRPREQYF

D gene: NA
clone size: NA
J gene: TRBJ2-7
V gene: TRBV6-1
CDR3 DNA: TGTGCCAGCTCCCAGGACAAGAACGAGCAGTACTTC
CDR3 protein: CASSQDKNEQYF

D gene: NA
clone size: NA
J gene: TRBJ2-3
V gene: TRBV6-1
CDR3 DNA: TGTGCCAGCAGTACGCCGGGGACAGATACGCAGTATTTT
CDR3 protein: CASSTPGTDTQYF

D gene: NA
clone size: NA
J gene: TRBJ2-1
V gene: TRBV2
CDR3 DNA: TGTGCCAGCAGTGATGGGCTATCAAATGAGCAGTTCTTC
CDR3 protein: CASSDGLSNEQFF

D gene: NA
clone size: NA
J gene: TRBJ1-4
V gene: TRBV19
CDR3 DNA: TGTGCCAGTAGTATGGGTCGACGGGGGTTGAGAGGAAAACTGTTTTTT
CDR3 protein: CASSMGRRGLRGKLFF

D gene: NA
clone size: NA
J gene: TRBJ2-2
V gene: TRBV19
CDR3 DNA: TGTGCCAGTAGTATTGCCCCTCTGGCGGGGTACCCCCGGGAGCTGTTTTTT
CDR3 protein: CASSIAPLAGYPRELFF

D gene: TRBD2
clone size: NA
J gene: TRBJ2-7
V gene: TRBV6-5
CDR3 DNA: TGTGCCAGCAGGGAGACTAGCGGGGGGTACGAGCAGTACTTC
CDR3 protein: CASRETSGGYEQYF